Presented here are 27 T cell receptor beta chains from one specimen sequenced in a study of technical replicates of blood from a few donors. Clones were sequenced by immunoSEQ multiplex PCR, and TCRdb holds only the in-frame ones, with some missing. The sample lists 30,000 to 40,000 clones; roughly nine tenths were seen once. Sequenced: PBMCs. Receptor source: a human donor in good health. Some clones in this sample may be carry-over from other donors' samples.

The J gene is TRBJ2-2, the V gene TRBV7-9, with 8 bases that match TRBD2. The CDR3 extends over 16 amino acids. The junction had 8 bases not matched to a gene; V was cut back by 4 bases and J by 4 bases. In germline, CDR1 is SEHNR, CDR2 FQNEAQ (reference sequence). This CDR3 is CASSSQSGSSTGELFF. CDR3 DNA sequence: TGTGCCAGCAGCTCCCAAAGCGGGAGCAGCACCGGGGAGCTGTTTTTT.

The gene calls are TRBV6-5 and TRBJ1-1; D ambiguous. The germline CDR1 and CDR2 sequences are MNHEY and SVGAGI. The CDR3 consists of 15 residues. With 3 bases removed from V and 2 bases from J, the gap between germline ends came to 13 bases. The CDR3 region is CASSYRGLVNTEAFF. DNA of the CDR3: TGTGCCAGCAGTTATCGGGGTTTAGTAAACACTGAAGCTTTCTTT.

The chain is built from TRBV5-1 and TRBJ1-4; D may be TRBD1 (6 bases). Trimming pared 5 bases from V and 5 bases from J, leaving 13 bases between. The CDR3 extends over 14 amino acids. The germline V gene has CDR1 SGHRS and CDR2 YFSETQ. The CDR3 bases are TGCGCCAGCAGTATCGGAACAGGGAATGAAAAACTGTTTTTT. Residues: CASSIGTGNEKLFF.

The chain has TRBV6-1 and TRBJ1-5, with TRBD1 matching 9 bases. The CDR3 is 14 amino acids. Trimming at V came to 2 bases and at J to 5 bases, leaving 1 base not matched to a gene. The V gene's germline CDR1 is MNHNS and CDR2 SASEGT. CDR3 nucleotides: TGTGCCAGCAGTGAATGGGACAGGGATCAGCCCCAGCATTTT. Amino acids: CASSEWDRDQPQHF.

This clone was seen once. The V and J genes are TRBV7-9 and TRBJ1-5, with unresolved D. There are 16 residues in the CDR3. Germline lookup yields CDR1 SEHNR and CDR2 FQNEAQ (reference sequence). V was cut by 6 bases and J by 5 bases, with 20 bases left in between. CDR3 region: CASRRLMGPEDQPQHF. DNA of the CDR3: TGTGCCAGCAGGCGTTTAATGGGCCCGGAGGATCAGCCCCAGCATTTT.

The chain links TRBV18 to TRBJ2-7, with D possibly being TRBD2 (6 bases). CDR3 length: 14 amino acids. Germline-derived CDR1 and CDR2 are KGHSH and LQKENI. V lost 1 base, J lost 5 bases, and 12 bases lay in between. The chain's CDR3 is CASSPQRGLNEQYF. The DNA of the CDR3 is TGTGCCAGCTCACCACAACGGGGGTTGAACGAGCAGTACTTC.

This chain links TRBV6-6 with TRBJ2-2; TRBD2 matches 7 bases. Germline loops: CDR1 MNHNY, CDR2 SVGAGI (reference sequence). The CDR3 extends over 16 amino acids. Trimming at V came to 5 bases and at J to 0 bases, leaving 6 bases not matched to a gene. The CDR3, as DNA: TGTGCCAGCAGTCCAATGACTAGCTCGAACACCGGGGAGCTGTTTTTT. Translated, it gives CASSPMTSSNTGELFF.

V usage is TRBV30 and J usage is TRBJ1-4; TRBD1 matches at 11 bases. The CDR3 runs 16 residues. The germline V gene has CDR1 GTSNPN and CDR2 SVGIG (reference sequence). The CDR3: CASTMDRGHSNEKLFF. CDR3 sequence (DNA): TGTGCTTCGACCATGGACAGGGGGCATTCTAATGAAAAACTGTTTTTT.

CDR3 coding DNA: TGTGCCAGCAGCGTAGACTTAGTTGGCACAGATACGCAGTATTTT. This encodes CASSVDLVGTDTQYF. This chain links TRBV9 with TRBJ2-3; D call uncertain. This CDR3 is built from 15 residues. V was shortened by 0 bases and J by 1 base, with 9 bases between the two germline ends. The germline CDR1 and CDR2 sequences are SGDLS and YYNGEE.

The V call is TRBV2, the J call TRBJ1-2; 7 bases map to TRBD1. Trimming took 5 bases from V and 5 from J; bases not matched to a gene: 8. The CDR3 sequence is 14 residues long. Germline V CDR1 and CDR2: SNHLY, FYNNEI. CDR3 bases: TGTGCCAGCAGTCCCCCAGGACAGGTTTATGGCTACACCTTC. It encodes CASSPPGQVYGYTF.

CDR3 residues: CASSLGGTGAQKQYF. The DNA of the CDR3 is TGTGCCAGCAGCTTAGGCGGGACAGGGGCGCAGAAGCAGTACTTC. The gene calls are TRBV7-3 and TRBJ2-7, with 10 bases lining up with TRBD1. V was clipped by 2 bases and J by 8 bases; unmatched bases: 9. The CDR3 runs to 15 residues. Germline values: CDR1 SGHTA, CDR2 FQGTGA. Full variable domain (rest looked up from reference TRBV7-3 and TRBJ2-7): GAGVSQTPSNKVTEKGKYVELRCDPISGHTALYWYRQSLGQGPEFLIYFQGTGAADDSGLPNDRFFAVRPEGSVSTLKIQRTERGDSAVYLCASSLGGTGAQKQYFGPGTRLTVT.

The chain employs TRBV6-5 and TRBJ1-6; 11 bases match TRBD1. Germline V gene data show CDR1 as MNHEY and CDR2 as SVGAGI. Trimming took 6 bases from V and 9 from J; bases not matched to a gene: 4. CDR3 length: 14 amino acids. This CDR3 is CASRPGQGVSPLHF. The CDR3 bases are TGTGCCAGCAGGCCGGGACAGGGGGTTTCACCCCTCCACTTT.

The chain carries TRBV7-3 and TRBJ2-1; 7 bases fit TRBD1. CDR3 size: 15 residues. After removal of 3 bases from V and 12 bases from J, the junction contained 14 bases not matched to a gene. Germline loops: CDR1 SGHTA, CDR2 FQGTGA. CDR3 residues: CASSLMGSEQGRQFF. Written as DNA, the CDR3 is TGTGCCAGCAGCTTGATGGGATCCGAACAGGGGCGGCAGTTCTTC.

The rearrangement joins TRBV10-3 to TRBJ2-6, with D unresolved. CDR3 length: 13 residues. Deletions cut 7 bases from V and 2 bases from J, with 6 bases between. Looked up from germline, CDR1 is ENHRY and CDR2 is SYGVKD. The CDR3 loop is CAIKSAGANVLTF. CDR3 nucleotide sequence: TGTGCCATCAAGTCAGCTGGGGCCAACGTCCTGACTTTC.

This clone has only one observation. CDR3 sequence reads: CASSSTPSTDTQYF. For the CDR3, the DNA is TGTGCCAGCAGCAGCACCCCCAGCACAGATACGCAGTATTTT. The chain couples TRBV7-6 to TRBJ2-3, with no clear D. The CDR3 has 14 residues. From germline, CDR1 is SGHVS and CDR2 FNYEAQ. V was clipped by 5 bases and J by 0 bases, with 9 bases between them.

The chain couples TRBV7-6 to TRBJ1-4; D is unclear. The V and J ends lost 5 bases and 0 bases respectively, with 19 bases between them. Germline V gene sequence: CDR1 SGHVS, CDR2 FNYEAQ. The CDR3 runs to 18 residues. CDR3 nucleotide sequence: TGTGCCAGCAGCCCCGCCTCCGCAGAGGAGGCAACTAATGAAAAACTGTTTTTT. Residues: CASSPASAEEATNEKLFF.

J is TRBJ1-2 and V is TRBV7-2; 7 nucleotides match TRBD1. The CDR3 runs 15 residues. The J segment lost 5 bases and the V segment lost 5 bases, leaving 11 bases of the junction unmatched. The germline CDR1 and CDR2 sequences are SGHTA and FQGNSA. CDR3 region: CASSTRQGDWYGYTF. CDR3 coding DNA: TGTGCCAGCAGCACCCGACAGGGAGATTGGTATGGCTACACCTTC.

J is TRBJ2-3 and V is TRBV7-6; TRBD2 agrees at 10 bases. The CDR3 loop spans 16 amino acids. The V segment lost 6 bases and the J segment 2 bases; nucleotides outside the gene matches: 8. Germline V gives CDR1 SGHVS, CDR2 FNYEAQ. The DNA for the CDR3 is TGTGCCAGCAGTCAAGCGGGGGGGCCGAACACAGATACGCAGTATTTT. Translation: CASSQAGGPNTDTQYF.

The chain carries TRBV9 and TRBJ2-5; 14 bases map to TRBD2. The J call may not be correct, given that the DNA end is closer to TRBJ2-7. Germline assignment: CDR1 SGDLS and CDR2 YYNGEE. The CDR3 consists of 19 residues. The CDR3 loop reads CASSAGGLAGVPRSYEQYF. The DNA for the CDR3 is TGTGCCAGCAGCGCCGGGGGACTAGCGGGAGTCCCTCGGTCCTACGAGCAGTACTTC.

The chain combines TRBV9 with TRBJ2-1; weak D call: TRBD2 (6 bases). CDR3 length equals 15 residues. The V and J ends lost 4 bases and 6 bases respectively, with 17 bases between them. Germline CDR1 and CDR2: SGDLS and YYNGEE. CDR3 sequence (DNA): TGTGCCAGCAGCAGACCGAAGGAGGGTGGCAATGAGCAGTTCTTC. Its translation is CASSRPKEGGNEQFF.

The genes are TRBV7-2 and TRBJ2-7; a possible D gene is TRBD2 (5 bases). V was trimmed by 2 bases and J by 4 bases, leaving 9 bases between them. Germline CDR1 reads SGHTA; CDR2 reads FQGNSA. This CDR3 is built from 13 residues. Here the CDR3 DNA reads TGTGCCAGCAGCTTACTGACTATTTACGAGCAGTACTTC. It is translated as CASSLLTIYEQYF. The full variable domain, with the rest looked up from reference TRBV7-2 and TRBJ2-7, is GAGVSQSPSNKVTEKGKDVELRCDPISGHTALYWYRQSLGQGLEFLIYFQGNSAPDKSGLPSDRFSAERTGGSVSTLTIQRTQQEDSAVYLCASSLLTIYEQYFGPGTRLTVT.

The J gene is TRBJ2-7, the V gene TRBV2; 7 bases line up with TRBD2. The V gene's germline CDR1 is SNHLY and CDR2 FYNNEI. The CDR3 length is 14 residues. Trimming cost V 7 bases and J 6 bases; bases outside gene matches: 12. CDR3 coding DNA: TGTGCCAGCATTCTGACTAGCTCCTCTTCCGAGCAGTACTTC. Translated, it gives CASILTSSSSEQYF.

V gene TRBV6-4 combines with J gene TRBJ2-3, with D perhaps TRBD2 (6 bases). CDR3 length: 15 residues. CDR1 MRHNA and CDR2 SNTAGT come from the germline V gene. V lost 4 bases and J lost 5, with 16 bases in between. The CDR3 region is CASSVMAGRGDTQYF. The DNA for the CDR3 is TGTGCCAGCAGTGTCATGGCGGGACGGGGAGATACGCAGTATTTT.

V gene TRBV27 combines with J gene TRBJ2-2, with 11 bases aligning to TRBD1. In germline, CDR1 is MNHEY, CDR2 SMNVEV (reference sequence). This CDR3 comprises 16 residues. V lost 0 bases, J lost 7 bases, and 4 bases stayed unmatched. CDR3 loop: CASSLSYGTGGGELFF. CDR3 bases: TGTGCCAGCAGTTTATCGTATGGGACAGGGGGCGGGGAGCTGTTTTTT.

The chain carries TRBV28 and TRBJ1-2, with 7 positions matching TRBD1. From germline, CDR1 is MDHEN and CDR2 SYDVKM. J lost 2 bases, V lost 11 bases, and 8 bases had no gene match. The length of the CDR3 is 13 residues. In DNA, the CDR3 is TGTGCCTACCAGGGGGGCGGAAACTATGGCTACACCTTC. It is translated as CAYQGGGNYGYTF.

The chain links TRBV7-9 to TRBJ1-2; D is unclear. The length of the CDR3 is 14 residues. The V gene's germline CDR1 is SEHNR and CDR2 FQNEAQ (reference sequence). Trimming shortened V by 5 bases and J by 2 bases, and 12 bases separated the two germline ends. CDR3 sequence (DNA): TGTGCCAGCAGCGAAGCGGCAGCCAACTATGGCTACACCTTC. Its translation is CASSEAAANYGYTF.

The J gene is TRBJ2-1, the V gene TRBV6-5; perhaps TRBD2 as D (5 bases). V dropped 6 bases and J dropped 7 bases, with 13 bases sitting between them. There are 13 residues in the CDR3. Germline lookup yields CDR1 MNHEY and CDR2 SVGAGI. CDR3 in DNA: TGTGCCAGCAGGGACTTCTGGGCAAATGAGCAGTTCTTC. Translation gives CASRDFWANEQFF.